This TCR beta chain is drawn from a study of blood T cell repertoires in COVID-19. Between the trimmed V and J ends, which lost 10 bases and 5 bases, there was a span of 12 bases. This CDR3 is built from 12 residues. Germline V gene data show CDR1 as ENHRY and CDR2 as SYGVKD. Original data processing: The authors estimated nucleated cell counts from reference gene primer amplification. Measured with immunoSEQ multiplex PCR; TCRdb has only the in-frame clones, and not every one. V, J and clone size are taken as reported in that table, and D and trimming were inferred from the DNA itself. The sample holds around 270,000 clones, 85% to 90% seen once.

This TCR derives from a man aged 40-49 years with acute or convalescent COVID-19. The sample was peripheral blood. V usage is TRBV10-3 and J usage is TRBJ2-1; TRBD1 might be the D (6 bases). CDR3 nucleotides: TGTGCCACCGAGGGGGTAAACAATGAGCAGTTCTTC. Translating it yields CATEGVNNEQFF.